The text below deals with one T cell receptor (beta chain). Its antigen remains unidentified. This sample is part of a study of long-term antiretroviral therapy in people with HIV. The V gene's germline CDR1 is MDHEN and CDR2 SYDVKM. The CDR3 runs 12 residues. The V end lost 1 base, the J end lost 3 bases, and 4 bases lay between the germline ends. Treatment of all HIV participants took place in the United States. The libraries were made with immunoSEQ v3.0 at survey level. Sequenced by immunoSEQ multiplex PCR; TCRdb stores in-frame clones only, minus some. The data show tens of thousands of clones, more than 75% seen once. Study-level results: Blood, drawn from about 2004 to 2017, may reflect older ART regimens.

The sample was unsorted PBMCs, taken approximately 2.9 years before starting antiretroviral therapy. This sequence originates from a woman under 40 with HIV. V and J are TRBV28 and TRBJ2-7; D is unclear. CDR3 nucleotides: TGTGCCAGCAGTTTATTCCGCTACGAGCAGTACTTC. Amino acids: CASSLFRYEQYF.